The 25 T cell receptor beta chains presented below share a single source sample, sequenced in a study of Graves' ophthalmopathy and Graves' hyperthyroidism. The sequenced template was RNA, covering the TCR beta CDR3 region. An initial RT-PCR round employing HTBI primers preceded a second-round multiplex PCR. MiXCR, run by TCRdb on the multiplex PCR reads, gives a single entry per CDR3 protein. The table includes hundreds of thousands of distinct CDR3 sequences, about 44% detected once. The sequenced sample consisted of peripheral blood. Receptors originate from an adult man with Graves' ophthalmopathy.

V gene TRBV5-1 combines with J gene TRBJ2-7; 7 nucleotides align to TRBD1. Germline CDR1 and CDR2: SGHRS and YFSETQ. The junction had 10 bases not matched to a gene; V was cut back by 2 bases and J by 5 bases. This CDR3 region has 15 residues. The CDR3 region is CASSFLTGLENEQYF. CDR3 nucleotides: TGCGCCAGCAGCTTCTTGACAGGGTTGGAAAACGAGCAGTACTTC. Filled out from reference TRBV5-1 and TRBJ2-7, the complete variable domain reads KAGVTQTPRYLIKTRGQQVTLSCSPISGHRSVSWYQQTPGQGLQFLFEYFSETQRNKGNFPGRFSGRQFSNSRSEMNVSTLELGDSALYLCASSFLTGLENEQYFGPGTRLTVT.

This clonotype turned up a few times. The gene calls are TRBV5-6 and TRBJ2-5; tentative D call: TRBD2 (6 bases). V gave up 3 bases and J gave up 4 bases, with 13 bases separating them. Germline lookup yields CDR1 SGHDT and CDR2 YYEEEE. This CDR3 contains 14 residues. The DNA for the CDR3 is TGTGCCAGCAGCTCCCTTAGCGGCTCAGAGACCCAGTACTTC. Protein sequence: CASSSLSGSETQYF. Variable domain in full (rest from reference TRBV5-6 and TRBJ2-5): DAGVTQSPTHLIKTRGQQVTLRCSPKSGHDTVSWYQQALGQGPQFIFQYYEEEERQRGNFPDRFSGHQFPNYSSELNVNALLLGDSALYLCASSSLSGSETQYFGPGTRLLVL.

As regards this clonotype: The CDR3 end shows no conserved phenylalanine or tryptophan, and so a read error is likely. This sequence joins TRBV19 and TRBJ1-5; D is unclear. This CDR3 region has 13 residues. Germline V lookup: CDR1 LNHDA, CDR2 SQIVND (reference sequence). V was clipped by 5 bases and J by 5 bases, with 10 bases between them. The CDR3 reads CASSAGLHQPQHL. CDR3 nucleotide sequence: TGTGCCAGTAGTGCGGGCCTCCATCAGCCCCAGCATCTT.

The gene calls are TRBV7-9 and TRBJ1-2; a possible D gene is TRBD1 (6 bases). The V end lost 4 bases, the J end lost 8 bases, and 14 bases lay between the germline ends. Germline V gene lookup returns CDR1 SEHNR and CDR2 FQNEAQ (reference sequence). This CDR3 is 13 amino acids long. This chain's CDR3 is CASSYLPGTGYTF. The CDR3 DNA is TGTGCCAGCAGCTACCTGCCGGGGACAGGCTACACCTTC.

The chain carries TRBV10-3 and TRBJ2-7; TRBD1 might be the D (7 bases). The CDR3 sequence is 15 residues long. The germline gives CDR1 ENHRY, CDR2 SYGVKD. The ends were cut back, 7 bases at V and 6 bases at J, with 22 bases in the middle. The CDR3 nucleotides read TGTGCCATCAAGGCGGAGGGGACACAGGGGCGCGAGCAGTACTTC. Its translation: CAIKAEGTQGREQYF.

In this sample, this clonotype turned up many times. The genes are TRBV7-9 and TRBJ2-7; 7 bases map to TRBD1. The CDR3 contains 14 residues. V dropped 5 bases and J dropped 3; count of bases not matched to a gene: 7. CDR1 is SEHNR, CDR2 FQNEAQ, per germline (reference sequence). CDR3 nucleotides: TGTGCCAGCAGCCCGAGACAGGGCGGCTACGAGCAGTACTTC. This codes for CASSPRQGGYEQYF.

CDR3 residues: CASSLRLAGVGEQYF. For the CDR3, the DNA is TGTGCCAGCAGTTTGAGACTAGCGGGAGTAGGAGAGCAGTACTTC. The gene calls are TRBV12-3 or TRBV12-4 and TRBJ2-7, with 12 bases that match TRBD2. With V trimmed by 3 bases and J by 7 bases, 7 bases remained unmatched. The CDR3 sequence is 15 residues long.

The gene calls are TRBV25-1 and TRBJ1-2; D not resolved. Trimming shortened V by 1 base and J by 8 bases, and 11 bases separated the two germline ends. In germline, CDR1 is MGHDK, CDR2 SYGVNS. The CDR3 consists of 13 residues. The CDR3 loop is CASSEWEGVGYTF. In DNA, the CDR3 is TGTGCCAGCAGTGAATGGGAGGGCGTAGGCTACACCTTC.

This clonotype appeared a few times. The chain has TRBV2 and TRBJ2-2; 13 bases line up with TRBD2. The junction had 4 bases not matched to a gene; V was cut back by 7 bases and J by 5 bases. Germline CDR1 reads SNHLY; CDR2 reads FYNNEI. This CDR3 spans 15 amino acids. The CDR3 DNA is TGTGCCAGCACGATGACTAGCGGGGGGACCGGGGAGCTGTTTTTT. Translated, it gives CASTMTSGGTGELFF.

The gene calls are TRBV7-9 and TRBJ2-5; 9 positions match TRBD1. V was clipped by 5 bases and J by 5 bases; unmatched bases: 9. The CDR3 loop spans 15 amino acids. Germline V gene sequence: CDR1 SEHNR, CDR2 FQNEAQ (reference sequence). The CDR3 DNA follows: TGTGCCAGCAGCCCAAGACAGGGGGAATGGGAGACCCAGTACTTC. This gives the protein CASSPRQGEWETQYF.

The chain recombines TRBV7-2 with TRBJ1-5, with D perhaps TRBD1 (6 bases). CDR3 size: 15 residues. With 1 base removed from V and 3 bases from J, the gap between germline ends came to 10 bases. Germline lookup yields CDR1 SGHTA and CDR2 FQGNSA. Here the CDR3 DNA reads TGTGCCAGCAGCTTAGACGGACAGAACAATCAGCCCCAGCATTTT. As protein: CASSLDGQNNQPQHF.

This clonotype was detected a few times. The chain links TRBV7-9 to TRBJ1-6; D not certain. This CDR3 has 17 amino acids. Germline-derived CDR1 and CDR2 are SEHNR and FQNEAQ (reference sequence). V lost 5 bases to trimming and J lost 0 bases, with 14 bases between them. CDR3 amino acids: CASSRGRVSSYNSPLHF. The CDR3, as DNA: TGTGCCAGCAGCCGCGGACGGGTTAGCTCCTATAATTCACCCCTCCACTTT.

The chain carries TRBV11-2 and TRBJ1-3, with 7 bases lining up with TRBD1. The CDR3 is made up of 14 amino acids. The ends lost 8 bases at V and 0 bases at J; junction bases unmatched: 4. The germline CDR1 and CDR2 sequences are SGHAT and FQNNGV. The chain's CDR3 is CASAGQSSGNTIYF. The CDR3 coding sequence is TGTGCCAGCGCGGGACAGAGCTCTGGAAACACCATATATTTT.

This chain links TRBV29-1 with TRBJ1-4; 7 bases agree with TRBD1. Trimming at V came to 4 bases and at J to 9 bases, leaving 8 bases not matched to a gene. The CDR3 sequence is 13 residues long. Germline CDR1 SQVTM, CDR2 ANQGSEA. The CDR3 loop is CSVGDRQEQKLFF. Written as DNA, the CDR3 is TGCAGCGTTGGGGACAGACAAGAGCAAAAACTGTTTTTT.

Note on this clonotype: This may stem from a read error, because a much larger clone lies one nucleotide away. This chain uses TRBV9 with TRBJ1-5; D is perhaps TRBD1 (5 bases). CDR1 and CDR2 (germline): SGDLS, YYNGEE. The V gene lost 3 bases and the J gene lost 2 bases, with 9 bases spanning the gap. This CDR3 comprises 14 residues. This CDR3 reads CASSAQVGNQPQHF. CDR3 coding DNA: TGTGCCAGCAGCGCACAGGTCGGCAATCAGCCCCAGCATTTT. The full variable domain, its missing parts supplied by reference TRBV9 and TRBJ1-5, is DSGVTQTPKHLITATGQRVTLRCSPRSGDLSVYWYQQSLDQGLQFLIQYYNGEERAKGNILERFSAQQFPDLHSELNLSSLELGDSALYFCASSAQVGNQPQHFGDGTRLSIL.

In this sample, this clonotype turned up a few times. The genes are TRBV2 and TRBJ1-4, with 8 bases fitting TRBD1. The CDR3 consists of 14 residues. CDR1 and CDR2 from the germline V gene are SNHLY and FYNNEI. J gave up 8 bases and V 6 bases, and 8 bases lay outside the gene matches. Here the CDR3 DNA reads TGTGCCAGCAGCCCCACCGGGACAGGAGAAAAACTGTTTTTT. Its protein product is CASSPTGTGEKLFF. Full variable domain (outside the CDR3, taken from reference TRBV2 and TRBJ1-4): EPEVTQTPSHQVTQMGQEVILRCVPISNHLYFYWYRQILGQKVEFLVSFYNNEISEKSEIFDDQFSVERPDGSNFTLKIRSTKLEDSAMYFCASSPTGTGEKLFFGSGTQLSVL.

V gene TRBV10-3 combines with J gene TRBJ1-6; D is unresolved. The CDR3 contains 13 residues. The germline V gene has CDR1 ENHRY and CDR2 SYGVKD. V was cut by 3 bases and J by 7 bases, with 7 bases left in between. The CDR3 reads CAISEEENSPLHF. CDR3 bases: TGTGCCATCAGTGAAGAGGAAAATTCACCCCTCCACTTT.

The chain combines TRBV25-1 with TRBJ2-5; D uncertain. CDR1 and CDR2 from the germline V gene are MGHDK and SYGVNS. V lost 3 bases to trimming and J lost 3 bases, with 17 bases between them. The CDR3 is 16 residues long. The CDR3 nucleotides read TGTGCCAGCAGTGACCTGGGTGAAGGAACCAAAGAGACCCAGTACTTC. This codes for CASSDLGEGTKETQYF.

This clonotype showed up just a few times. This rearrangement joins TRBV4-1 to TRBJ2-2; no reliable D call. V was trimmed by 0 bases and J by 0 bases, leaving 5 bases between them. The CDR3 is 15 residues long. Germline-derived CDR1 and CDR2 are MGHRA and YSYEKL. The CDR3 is CASSQEAANTGELFF. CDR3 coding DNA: TGCGCCAGCAGCCAAGAAGCCGCGAACACCGGGGAGCTGTTTTTT.

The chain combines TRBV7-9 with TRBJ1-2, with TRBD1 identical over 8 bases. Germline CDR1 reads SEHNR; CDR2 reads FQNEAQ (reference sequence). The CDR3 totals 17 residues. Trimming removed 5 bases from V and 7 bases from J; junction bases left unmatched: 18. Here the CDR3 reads CASSDVGFGQGVPGYTF. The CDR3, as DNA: TGTGCCAGCAGCGACGTTGGCTTCGGACAGGGAGTTCCTGGCTACACCTTC.

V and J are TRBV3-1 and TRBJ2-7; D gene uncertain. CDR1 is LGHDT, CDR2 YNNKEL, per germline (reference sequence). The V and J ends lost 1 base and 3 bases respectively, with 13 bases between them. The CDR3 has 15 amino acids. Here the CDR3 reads CASSQGNPQFYEQYF. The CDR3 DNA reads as TGTGCCAGCAGCCAAGGGAACCCACAATTCTACGAGCAGTACTTC.

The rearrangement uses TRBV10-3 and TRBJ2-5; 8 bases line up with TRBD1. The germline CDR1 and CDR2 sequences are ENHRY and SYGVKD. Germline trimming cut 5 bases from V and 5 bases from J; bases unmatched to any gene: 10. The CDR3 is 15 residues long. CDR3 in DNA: TGTGCCATCAGTAACCGGACAGGGCGGAGGGAGACCCAGTACTTC. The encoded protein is CAISNRTGRRETQYF.

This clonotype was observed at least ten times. CDR3 loop: CSAMGQFQETQYF. As DNA, the CDR3 is TGCAGCGCAATGGGACAGTTCCAAGAGACCCAGTACTTC. This rearrangement joins TRBV29-1 to TRBJ2-5; 7 bases align to TRBD1. The junction had 6 bases not matched to a gene; V was cut back by 7 bases and J by 1 base. Germline-derived CDR1 and CDR2 are SQVTM and ANQGSEA. The CDR3 is made up of 13 amino acids.

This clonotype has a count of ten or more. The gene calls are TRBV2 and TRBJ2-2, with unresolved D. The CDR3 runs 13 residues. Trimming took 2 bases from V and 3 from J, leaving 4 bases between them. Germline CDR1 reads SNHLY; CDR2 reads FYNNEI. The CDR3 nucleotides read TGTGCCAGCAGTGAAAGTCACACCGGGGAGCTGTTTTTT. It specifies CASSESHTGELFF.

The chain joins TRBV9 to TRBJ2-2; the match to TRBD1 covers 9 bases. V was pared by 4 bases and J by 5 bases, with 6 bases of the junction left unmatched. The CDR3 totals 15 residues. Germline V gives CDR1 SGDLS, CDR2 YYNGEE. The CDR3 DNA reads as TGTGCCAGCAGCTCGGGACAGGGCTTGACCGGGGAGCTGTTTTTT. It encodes CASSSGQGLTGELFF.